A selection of T cell receptor beta chains follows, all from one sample in a study of human T cells and chemical hapten exposure. TCRdb ran MiXCR on the RACE reads and lists one entry per CDR3 protein. Of under 450,000 distinct CDR3 sequences in the sample, about 6% were seen once. Sequenced material: whole blood, taken in connection with sensitization to the hapten diphenylcyclopropenone (DPC). Receptors were obtained from a woman aged 18-29 years with alopecia areata. Some clones in this sample may be carry-over from other donors' samples. CDR3s include the opening cysteine and the closing phenylalanine or tryptophan. The order of the fields is clone size, J gene, D gene, V gene, CDR3 DNA, CDR3 protein. The D gene is left open where the match is weak. Size is stated for part of the rows, as once, few or many counts, or as a class when the clone is expanded.

NA TRBJ1-6 TRBD1 TRBV20-1 TGCAGTGCCTATAGGACAGGGACGCATTCACCCCTCCACTTT CSAYRTGTHSPLHF
few TRBJ1-2 NA TRBV9 TGTGCCAGCAGCGTAGGCACAGCTACTTATGGCTACACCTTC CASSVGTATYGYTF
many TRBJ1-2 NA TRBV10-3 TGTGCCATCGCCCCCAGGGAGGGGAACGGCTACACCTTC CAIAPREGNGYTF
many TRBJ2-1 NA TRBV27 TGTGCCAGCAGTTTACGGGAAGGCTCCTACAATGAGCAGTTCTTC CASSLREGSYNEQFF
many TRBJ1-4 NA TRBV2 TGTGCCAGCAAAACGGGGAAGTTACTGTTTTTT CASKTGKLLFF
many TRBJ1-4 NA TRBV7-2 TGTGCCAGCAGCAAATCGACAGTCCGGGGTGAAAAACTGTTTTTT CASSKSTVRGEKLFF
few TRBJ1-2 NA TRBV7-9 TGTGCCAGCAGCTTACCGTCAGGGCACTATGGCTACACCTTC CASSLPSGHYGYTF
once TRBJ2-2 NA TRBV5-1 TGCGCCTGCAGCACCGGGACGGATAGAGTCGGGGAGCTGTTTTTT CACSTGTDRVGELFF
many TRBJ2-1 TRBD1 TRBV6-2/TRBV6-3 TGTGCCAGCAGTTCCTCAGGGGGCCCGTGGGGTGAGCAGTTCTTC CASSSSGGPWGEQFF
few TRBJ2-7 NA TRBV6-2/TRBV6-3 TGTGCCAGCAGTGCAGGTGGTGCGGAATCCTACGAGCAGTACTTC CASSAGGAESYEQYF
NA TRBJ1-2 NA TRBV6-5 TGTGCCAGCAGAAAAAAGGTCGGCAATAACTATGGCTACACCTTC CASRKKVGNNYGYTF
many TRBJ1-6 NA TRBV13 TGTGCCAGCAGCTTAGGCCCTGATCCAAGCCCCTTCTTT CASSLGPDPSPFF
few TRBJ1-2 NA TRBV6-1 TGTGCCAGCAGTGAAGGGGCAGGGGCATTTTATGGCTACACCTTC CASSEGAGAFYGYTF
few TRBJ1-1 NA TRBV20-1 TGCAGTGCCACACTTACCGCCGGGACTTCTGAAGCTTTCTTT CSATLTAGTSEAFF
NA TRBJ1-2 NA TRBV12-3/TRBV12-4 TGTGCCAGCAGCTTGACACCCGGCCCTGGCTACACCTTC CASSLTPGPGYTF
many TRBJ1-1 TRBD1 TRBV28 TGTGCCAGCAGTGTACAGGGGTTGATGAACACTGAAGCTTTCTTT CASSVQGLMNTEAFF
NA TRBJ2-5 TRBD2 TRBV12-3/TRBV12-4 TGTGCCAGCAGTTCAATGGGGGGGTACCAAGAGACCCAGTACTTC CASSSMGGYQETQYF
many TRBJ2-7 NA TRBV7-2 TGTGCCAGCAGCCTCCCGGGAAAACCCTACGAGCAGTACTTC CASSLPGKPYEQYF
many TRBJ2-3 NA TRBV24-1 TGTGCCACCAGTGATTTCACCGTAGCTAGCACAGATACGCAGTATTTT CATSDFTVASTDTQYF
many TRBJ1-5 NA TRBV2 TGTGCCAGCCGGACGGAGACGGGACAGCCCCAGCATTTT CASRTETGQPQHF
few TRBJ2-1 NA TRBV7-2 TGTGCCAGCAGCTTTTCGACTTGGGACAATGAGCAGTTCTTC CASSFSTWDNEQFF
many TRBJ1-6 TRBD1 TRBV3-1 TGTGCCAGCAGCCAAGATGGACAGGGGGGTTCACCCCTCCACTTT CASSQDGQGGSPLHF
NA TRBJ2-2 TRBD2 TRBV7-2 TGTGCCAGCAGCTTAGAAGGGACTAGCAGGCGGGAGCTGTTTTTT CASSLEGTSRRELFF
NA TRBJ2-1 NA TRBV12-3/TRBV12-4 TGTGCCAGTCGGGAAGGGGGAGGAGCTGAGCAGTTCTTC CASREGGGAEQFF
few TRBJ2-5 TRBD2 TRBV3-1 TGTGCCAGCAGCCGGGCTCTAGCGGTTGTTGAGACCCAGTACTTC CASSRALAVVETQYF
many TRBJ1-1 TRBD1 TRBV6-5 TGTGCCAGTGCTATCCAGGGGGATTATGGAGCTTTCTTT CASAIQGDYGAFF
few TRBJ1-2 TRBD1 TRBV27 TGTGCCAGCAGTCCATACAGGGGGCTGAGTGGCTACACCTTC CASSPYRGLSGYTF
many TRBJ2-7 NA TRBV10-3 TGTGCCACCTCCCGGGAGGCCAGGGGATACGAGCAGTACTTC CATSREARGYEQYF
few TRBJ2-5 NA TRBV12-3/TRBV12-4 TGTGCCAGCAGAACGGTTGGAGGGATCCAAGAGACCCAGTACTTC CASRTVGGIQETQYF
few TRBJ1-2 NA TRBV5-1 TGCGCCAGCAGCTTGAACCTACCTAATTACGGCTACACCTTC CASSLNLPNYGYTF
many TRBJ1-5 NA TRBV12-5 TGTGCTAGTGGTTTGGTCGGCTCGGGGGGATGCAATCAGCCCCAGCATTTT CASGLVGSGGCNQPQHF
many TRBJ1-2 NA TRBV28 TGTGCCAGCAGTTCGACAGCTGGCTACACCTTC CASSSTAGYTF
NA TRBJ2-3 NA TRBV2 TGTGCCAGCAGTGCAGGGGACCCGGGCACAGATACGCAGTATTTT CASSAGDPGTDTQYF
NA TRBJ1-2 NA TRBV5-4 TGTGCCAGCAGCTTGGCCGGAAAGCTGGACTATGGCTACACCTTC CASSLAGKLDYGYTF
many TRBJ1-1 NA TRBV12-2 TGTGCAAGTCGCTCAAATCGAGCTGACAGGGGGCCTGGTGAAGCTTTCTTT CASRSNRADRGPGEAFF
NA TRBJ2-7 TRBD1 TRBV5-1 TGCGCCAGCAGCTTGTTCGTACGAGACAGGGTCCCCGAATCCTACGAGCAGTACTTC CASSLFVRDRVPESYEQYF
many TRBJ2-5 NA TRBV12-3/TRBV12-4 TGTGCCAGCAGCCGCGACGTACAAGAGACCCAGTACTTC CASSRDVQETQYF